This is a list of T cell receptor beta chains from one sample in a study of blood T cell repertoires in COVID-19. Measured with immunoSEQ multiplex PCR; TCRdb has only the in-frame clones, and not every one. The profile shows under 500,000 clones, 87% of them singletons. Source material: PBMCs or T cells enriched from blood (not recorded which). The receptors shown here come from a woman aged 18-35 years with acute COVID-19. Both conserved end residues are part of each CDR3. The D gene is left open where the match is weak. Some rows have no size entry. The others give once, few or many, or a class for an expanded clone.

CDR3 protein	CDR3 DNA	CDR3 length	clone size	J gene	D gene	V gene
CASTLSSYNEQFF	TGTGCCAGTACCCTGAGCTCCTACAATGAGCAGTTCTTC	13	NA	TRBJ2-1	NA	TRBV19
CASSVNERGNTGELFF	TGTGCCAGCAGCGTTAACGAGCGGGGGAACACCGGGGAGCTGTTTTTT	16	NA	TRBJ2-2	TRBD2	TRBV9
CASSVAGTTDTQYF	TGTGCCAGCAGCGTAGCGGGAACTACAGATACGCAGTATTTT	14	NA	TRBJ2-3	NA	TRBV9
CASSPLAGSTYEQYF	TGCGCCAGCAGCCCTCTGGCGGGATCTACCTACGAGCAGTACTTC	15	NA	TRBJ2-7	NA	TRBV5-1
CASSYSNLLYGYTF	TGTGCCAGCAGTTACTCCAACCTACTCTATGGCTACACCTTC	14	NA	TRBJ1-2	NA	TRBV6-5
CASSSSRAYYGYTF	TGTGCCAGCAGCAGTTCCAGGGCTTACTATGGCTACACCTTC	14	NA	TRBJ1-2	NA	TRBV6-2/TRBV6-3
CASSFLAGAGETQYF	TGCGCCAGCAGCTTTCTAGCGGGGGCCGGGGAGACCCAGTACTTC	15	NA	TRBJ2-5	TRBD2	TRBV5-1
CASSQEAGNADTQYF	TGTGCCAGCAGCCAAGAGGCAGGGAATGCAGATACGCAGTATTTT	15	NA	TRBJ2-3	NA	TRBV3-1/TRBV3-2
CASSARTGEYQPQHF	TGTGCCAGCAGCGCCCGGACAGGGGAATATCAGCCCCAGCATTTT	15	NA	TRBJ1-5	TRBD1	TRBV6-5
CASSYPGTSGVAGELFF	TGTGCCAGCAGTTACCCCGGGACTAGCGGGGTAGCCGGGGAGCTGTTTTTT	17	NA	TRBJ2-2	TRBD2	TRBV6-2/TRBV6-3
CASSPSRGLASGDTQYF	TGTGCCAGCAGCCCTAGTAGGGGACTAGCGTCAGGGGATACGCAGTATTTT	17	NA	TRBJ2-3	TRBD2	TRBV9
CASSFRNGPPANYGYTF	TGTGCCAGCAGTTTTAGAAATGGGCCTCCAGCTAACTATGGCTACACCTTC	17	NA	TRBJ1-2	NA	TRBV28
CASSLLGGDEKLFF	TGTGCCAGCAGTTTATTGGGGGGGGATGAAAAACTGTTTTTT	14	NA	TRBJ1-4	NA	TRBV27
CASSLLTGDYGYTF	TGTGCCAGCAGCTTACTAACGGGGGACTATGGCTACACCTTC	14	NA	TRBJ1-2	NA	TRBV7-2
CASSPQGGSEYIQYF	TGTGCCAGCAGTCCGCAGGGCGGGAGCGAGTACATTCAGTACTTC	15	once	TRBJ2-4	TRBD2	TRBV6-5
CASSLRYNEQFF	TGTGCCAGCAGCTTGCGGTACAATGAGCAGTTCTTC	12	few	TRBJ2-1	NA	TRBV7-9
CSAGPGGEQYF	TGCAGTGCTGGACCAGGGGGCGAGCAGTACTTC	11	NA	TRBJ2-7	TRBD1	TRBV20-1
CASSSWGGTQPREQYF	TGTGCCAGCAGCTCTTGGGGGGGAACCCAACCTAGAGAGCAGTACTTC	16	once	TRBJ2-7	TRBD2	TRBV7-2
CASIRTGTGNTIYF	TGTGCCAGCATCCGGACAGGGACCGGAAACACCATATATTTT	14	NA	TRBJ1-3	TRBD1	TRBV6-5
CASSQLTGKQETQYF	TGCGCCAGCAGCCAACTGACAGGGAAACAAGAGACCCAGTACTTC	15	NA	TRBJ2-5	TRBD1	TRBV4-3
CASSMRDGSGANVLTF	TGTGCCAGCAGCATGCGGGACGGCTCTGGGGCCAACGTCCTGACTTTC	16	NA	TRBJ2-6	NA	TRBV7-3
CASSRDRGANEKLFF	TGTGCCAGCAGCAGAGACAGGGGTGCTAATGAAAAACTGTTTTTT	15	NA	TRBJ1-4	TRBD1	TRBV6-5